What follows are 28 T cell receptor beta chains derived from one specimen sequenced in a study of blood T cells in healthy people across ages. A J-beta primer mix and a sample-barcoded 5' primer were used in a second PCR of about 7 to 12 cycles. TCRdb called the 5' RACE reads again in MiXCR, with one record for every CDR3 protein. Altogether around 1,500,000 distinct CDR3 sequences are present, approximately 42% being singletons, with the ten largest covering 7.9%. What was sequenced was blood. The receptors were sampled from a woman younger than 35 in good health.

This clonotype appeared a few times. The chain recombines TRBV5-1 with TRBJ2-7, with 9 nucleotides matching TRBD2. The CDR3 is 16 amino acids. The V gene end was trimmed by 4 bases and the J gene end by 3 bases; junction bases not matched to a gene: 11. Per germline, CDR1 SGHRS and CDR2 YFSETQ. CDR3: CASSTMGGGALYEQYF. The DNA for the CDR3 is TGCGCCAGCAGCACCATGGGCGGGGGGGCCCTCTACGAGCAGTACTTC.

The gene calls are TRBV4-1 and TRBJ1-6; D is perhaps TRBD1 (6 bases). CDR3 length equals 17 residues. Per germline, CDR1 MGHRA and CDR2 YSYEKL. Trimming took off 0 bases at V and 10 bases at J, with 19 bases between the two ends. The CDR3: CASSQDPTLYRASPLHF. The DNA of the CDR3 is TGCGCCAGCAGCCAAGATCCTACCCTCTACAGGGCCTCACCCCTCCACTTT.

The J gene is TRBJ1-2, the V gene TRBV6-1; 8 bases match TRBD1. The V gene end was trimmed by 3 bases and the J gene end by 13 bases; junction bases not matched to a gene: 4. CDR1 MNHNS and CDR2 SASEGT come from the germline V gene. CDR3 length: 11 residues. CDR3 sequence: CASSDPGGSTF. The CDR3 bases are TGTGCCAGCAGTGACCCAGGGGGCAGCACCTTC.

CDR3 protein: CASSLAGDRDTQYF. The CDR3 nucleotides are TGCGCCAGCAGCTTAGCCGGCGATCGAGATACGCAGTATTTT. The rearrangement joins TRBV5-1 to TRBJ2-3; D remains unclear. The CDR3 totals 14 residues. V dropped 2 bases and J dropped 5 bases, with 12 bases sitting between them. Germline V gene sequence: CDR1 SGHRS, CDR2 YFSETQ.

The chain carries TRBV6-5 and TRBJ2-5; maybe TRBD2 (6 bases). The end of the DNA fits TRBJ2-1 better, so the J call may be wrong. Germline loops: CDR1 MNHEY, CDR2 SVGAGI. The CDR3 length is 17 residues. Here the CDR3 reads CASSYSTASANQETQFF. The DNA for the CDR3 is TGTGCCAGCAGTTACTCGACGGCTAGCGCTAACCAAGAGACCCAGTTCTTC.

The CDR3 coding sequence is TGTGCCAGCAGCGTAGGGCTGCAGGGTAGGGATGGCTACACCTTC. Encoded protein: CASSVGLQGRDGYTF. The chain has TRBV9 and TRBJ1-2; maybe TRBD1 (5 bases). In germline, CDR1 is SGDLS, CDR2 YYNGEE. Trimming shortened V by 0 bases and J by 6 bases, and 15 bases separated the two germline ends. The CDR3 extends over 15 amino acids.

This rearrangement joins TRBV20-1 to TRBJ1-2; TRBD1 agrees at 8 bases. V shed 4 bases and J 0 bases; nucleotides not matched to a gene: 10. This CDR3 is built from 16 residues. From germline, CDR1 is DFQATT and CDR2 SNEGSKA (reference sequence). CDR3 in DNA: TGCAGTGCTACTGGCCCTCCGGACAGGGCTAACTATGGCTACACCTTC. It is translated as CSATGPPDRANYGYTF.

In its sample, this clonotype was seen a few times. J is TRBJ2-1 and V is TRBV5-1; 8 bases are shared with TRBD2. Looked up from germline, CDR1 is SGHRS and CDR2 is YFSETQ. The CDR3 runs to 16 residues. After removal of 0 bases from V and 7 bases from J, the junction contained 9 bases not matched to a gene. The CDR3 here is CASSLGLAGPWNEQFF. The CDR3 DNA follows: TGCGCCAGCAGCTTGGGGCTAGCGGGCCCTTGGAATGAGCAGTTCTTC.

This clonotype was seen a few times. The chain has TRBV5-6 and TRBJ1-2; D unclear. The CDR3 is 11 amino acids. Trimming shortened V by 6 bases and J by 8 bases, and 11 bases separated the two germline ends. From germline, CDR1 is SGHDT and CDR2 YYEEEE. The CDR3 spells CASTRQEGYTF. The CDR3, as DNA: TGTGCCAGCACCCGGCAAGAAGGCTACACCTTC.

This clonotype was picked up one time. The chain is built from TRBV21-1 and TRBJ2-3; the DNA was not used to check the table's D call, TRBD2. TRBV21-1 is designated a pseudogene. The CDR3 contains 15 residues. CDR3 coding DNA: TGTGCCAGCCGACCGGGACTAGGGCGCACAGATACGCAGTATTTT. It specifies CASRPGLGRTDTQYF.

This clonotype was counted only a few times. The chain couples TRBV6-5 to TRBJ2-1; D gene ambiguous. Germline V lookup: CDR1 MNHEY, CDR2 SVGAGI. V was trimmed by 2 bases and J by 7 bases, leaving 12 bases between them. This CDR3 has 14 amino acids. The CDR3 protein is CASSYPGSANEQFF. For the CDR3, the DNA is TGTGCCAGCAGTTACCCCGGATCCGCTAATGAGCAGTTCTTC.

CDR3 coding DNA: TGTTCGTCACACAGGGGGGCAATCCTCTCCTCCTACGAGCAGTACTTC. Amino acid sequence: CSSHRGAILSSYEQYF. The V and J genes are TRBV2 and TRBJ2-7; 8 bases line up with TRBD1. The CDR3 is 16 residues long. The V gene's germline CDR1 is SNHLY and CDR2 FYNNEI.

The J gene is TRBJ2-7, the V gene TRBV7-8, with D possibly being TRBD2 (6 bases). CDR3 length: 14 residues. Germline V CDR1 and CDR2: SGHVS, FQNEAQ. The germline V and J ends were trimmed by 3 bases and 2 bases, with 11 bases remaining between them. The CDR3 nucleotides read TGTGCCAGCAGCTTCGCTAGCGTGGCCTACGAGCAGTACTTC. Its translation is CASSFASVAYEQYF.

This clonotype has only a few counts. The genes are TRBV18 and TRBJ1-2; TRBD1 is a possible D gene (6 bases). CDR3 size: 14 residues. CDR1 and CDR2 (germline): KGHSH, LQKENI. V was shortened by 6 bases and J by 2 bases, with 13 bases between the two germline ends. CDR3 protein: CASSTGGGNYGYTF. The CDR3 DNA follows: TGTGCCAGCTCGACGGGGGGCGGCAACTATGGCTACACCTTC.

V and J are TRBV2 and TRBJ2-7; D is ambiguous. Germline-derived CDR1 and CDR2 are SNHLY and FYNNEI. Trimming took off 8 bases at V and 4 bases at J, with 15 bases between the two ends. The CDR3 loop spans 13 amino acids. The CDR3 nucleotides read TGTGCCAGCCCATCACCCGACAAATACGAGCAGTACTTC. Translated: CASPSPDKYEQYF.

This chain joins TRBV9 and TRBJ2-1, with a possible D match to TRBD2 (7 bases). The CDR3 has 17 residues. V lost 4 bases, J lost 9 bases, and 26 bases lay in between. Germline values: CDR1 SGDLS, CDR2 YYNGEE. DNA for the CDR3: TGTGCCAGCAGCCCCCCCGGGGGGCTCCCCTCCCCCAGTGAGCAGTTCTTC. Protein: CASSPPGGLPSPSEQFF. Variable domain in full (rest from reference TRBV9 and TRBJ2-1): DSGVTQTPKHLITATGQRVTLRCSPRSGDLSVYWYQQSLDQGLQFLIQYYNGEERAKGNILERFSAQQFPDLHSELNLSSLELGDSALYFCASSPPGGLPSPSEQFFGPGTRLTVL.

This clonotype showed up just a few times. This chain joins TRBV3-1 and TRBJ2-7; D perhaps matches TRBD1 (6 bases). This CDR3 is 16 amino acids long. The ends were cut back, 1 base at V and 3 bases at J, with 16 bases in the middle. Germline CDR1 and CDR2: LGHDT and YNNKEL (reference sequence). The CDR3, as DNA: TGTGCCAGCAGCCAAGCATGGGTAGGACAGAACTACGAGCAGTACTTC. It encodes CASSQAWVGQNYEQYF.

This clonotype appeared a few times. This sequence joins TRBV27 and TRBJ2-5; 11 bases fit TRBD2. The J call could be wrong; TRBJ2-7 is a better fit for the DNA end. This CDR3 is built from 14 residues. CDR1 MNHEY and CDR2 SMNVEV come from the germline V gene (reference sequence). The CDR3 sequence: CASSLLAGVREQYF. CDR3 nucleotides: TGTGCCAGCAGTCTACTAGCGGGAGTCCGCGAGCAGTACTTC.

This sequence joins TRBV6-5 and TRBJ1-6; D may be TRBD1 (6 bases). V lost 4 bases, J lost 10 bases, and 11 bases lay in between. The CDR3 spans 13 residues. From germline, CDR1 is MNHEY and CDR2 SVGAGI. The CDR3 DNA sequence: TGTGCCAGCAGTTTCTACAGGGAATCACCCCTCCACTTT. Its protein is CASSFYRESPLHF.

The chain uses TRBV10-3 and TRBJ1-2; 12 nucleotides agree with TRBD1. CDR3 length: 13 amino acids. Germline CDR1 reads ENHRY; CDR2 reads SYGVKD. V gave up 6 bases and J gave up 6 bases; unmatched junction bases: 2. CDR3 bases: TGTGCCATCAGGGGACAGGGGGCGAATGGCTACACCTTC. Translation: CAIRGQGANGYTF.

The chain joins TRBV18 to TRBJ1-6; 7 bases fit TRBD1. The CDR3 runs to 16 residues. V trimming: 1 base; J trimming: 3 bases; junction bases outside the gene matches: 3. Germline CDR1 KGHSH, CDR2 LQKENI. The CDR3 DNA reads TGTGCCAGCTCACCACGGGGGACAGACTATAATTCACCCCTCCACTTT. This gives the protein CASSPRGTDYNSPLHF.

The chain uses TRBV11-2 and TRBJ1-2; D call uncertain. Trimming took off 1 base at V and 8 bases at J, with 8 bases between the two ends. This CDR3 region has 12 residues. Per germline, CDR1 SGHAT and CDR2 FQNNGV. As DNA, the CDR3 is TGTGCCAGCAGCTTAGGGATTGCCGGCTACACCTTC. Protein: CASSLGIAGYTF.

The V and J genes are TRBV27 and TRBJ2-4; D is ambiguous. The last part of the DNA fits TRBJ2-5 better; the J call may be wrong. CDR1 is MNHEY, CDR2 SMNVEV, per germline (reference sequence). This CDR3 has 14 residues. DNA of the CDR3: TGTGCCAGCAGCCTAGGGCTGGGTACGGAGACCCAGTACTTC. This sequence encodes CASSLGLGTETQYF.

In regard to this clonotype: The junction shows a germline mismatch at one end, possibly a read error. For the CDR3, the DNA is TGTGCCTCCAGTGACTCGACGGCCTATGGCTACACCTTC. This codes for CASSDSTAYGYTF. The chain employs TRBV24-1 and TRBJ1-2; no definite D call. Germline-derived CDR1 and CDR2 are KGHDR and SFDVKD. CDR3 length: 13 amino acids.

V and J are TRBV6-1 and TRBJ2-3; 10 bases match TRBD1. Germline CDR1 is MNHNS and CDR2 is SASEGT. The CDR3 spans 15 residues. V was clipped by 6 bases and J by 3 bases; unmatched bases: 6. This CDR3 reads CASRTGTGVTDTQYF. CDR3 DNA: TGTGCCAGCAGGACCGGGACAGGGGTGACAGATACGCAGTATTTT.

A remark on this clonotype: This may be a read error, as it is one base from a much larger clone. The chain is built from TRBV27 and TRBJ2-3; 7 nucleotides line up with TRBD1. Germline loops: CDR1 MNHEY, CDR2 SMNVEV (reference sequence). Trimming cost V 5 bases and J 4 bases; bases outside gene matches: 3. CDR3 length equals 13 residues. The CDR3 bases are TGTGCCAGCAGTCAAACAGGGGCAGATACGCAGTATTTT. Amino acids: CASSQTGADTQYF.

This clonotype was picked up a small number of times. The chain has TRBV12-3 or TRBV12-4 and TRBJ1-1; TRBD1 agrees at 9 bases. V lost 7 bases to trimming and J lost 3 bases; unmatched junction nucleotides: 9. The CDR3 is 15 amino acids. CDR3 loop: CASTTNRGRDTEAFF. CDR3 bases: TGTGCCAGCACCACGAACAGGGGGCGCGACACTGAAGCTTTCTTT.

The chain joins TRBV5-5 to TRBJ2-7, with 9 bases matching TRBD2. The CDR3 extends over 15 amino acids. With V trimmed by 4 bases and J by 4 bases, 9 bases remained unmatched. Germline V gene data show CDR1 as SGHKS and CDR2 as YYEKEE (reference sequence). The CDR3 spells CASSAGSGGLYEQYF. In DNA form, the CDR3 reads TGTGCCAGCAGCGCCGGCAGCGGGGGGTTATACGAGCAGTACTTC.